These T cell receptor beta chains were read from a single sample in a study of T cell responses to AZD1222 COVID-19 vaccine. TCRdb's copy holds only in-frame clones and misses some; the assay was immunoSEQ multiplex PCR. Of 130,000 to 150,000 clones listed, around nine tenths are singletons. The specimen comprised peripheral blood, sampled on day 0 of AZD1222 vaccination. The source of these receptors is an adult in good health. Both conserved end residues are part of each CDR3. A D gene is named only where the DNA matches it firmly. Only part of the rows carry a size: once, few, many, or a class if the clone is expanded.

>TRBJ2-7|TRBD1|15|TRBV9|NA
CASSTTRTGNYEQYF
>TRBJ2-7|TRBD1|15|TRBV27|once
CASSDYGTGLYEQYF
>TRBJ2-7|NA|11|TRBV4-1|NA
CASRVAGEQYF
>TRBJ2-4|NA|15|TRBV2|NA
CASNYQGNAKNIQYF
>TRBJ2-3|TRBD2|16|TRBV7-9|NA
CASSSRQREGLDTQYF
>TRBJ2-7|NA|15|TRBV29-1|NA
CSAAPQGGSSYEQYF
>TRBJ2-7|NA|11|TRBV12-3/TRBV12-4|NA
CASSLEWKQYF
>TRBJ1-6|NA|14|TRBV28|NA
CASRVRRLNSPLHF
>TRBJ1-2|NA|16|TRBV5-6|NA
CASSSRNEGWGYGYTF
>TRBJ1-4|NA|14|TRBV7-2|NA
CASSLQALGEKLFF
>TRBJ1-2|NA|17|TRBV7-6|NA
CASSSQISGTQAYGYTF